This entry concerns a single T cell receptor (beta chain). The CDR3 length is 16 residues. CDR1 and CDR2 from the germline V gene are SGHAT and FQNNGV. V was cut by 5 bases and J by 4 bases, with 19 bases left in between. The record originates from a study of blood T cell repertoires in COVID-19. Authors' methods: The authors estimated nucleated cell counts from reference gene primer amplification. The repertoire was sequenced with immunoSEQ multiplex PCR; TCRdb's copy has only in-frame clones and lacks some. The V and J calls and clone size are taken from that table; D and trimming were inferred from the DNA. The top ten clones hold just under 7.5% of a sample with roughly 120,000 clones, around 80% of them seen once.

The sequence came from a man between 70 and 80 years old with active or convalescent COVID-19. Sequencing was carried out using peripheral blood. V gene TRBV11-2 combines with J gene TRBJ2-3; D may be TRBD2 (7 bases). The CDR3 DNA follows: TGTGCCAGCAGCCCGGGGGGCGGGAGAAGGGCAGATACGCAGTATTTT. It is translated as CASSPGGGRRADTQYF.